This entry lists 22 T cell receptor beta chains sequenced from one sample in a study of cytomegalovirus exposure and HLA in healthy donors. The PCR was carried out with 60 Vbeta primers and 13 Jbeta primers. TCRdb's table, derived via immunoSEQ multiplex PCR, lists solely in-frame clones and lacks some. The repertoire holds 74,000 or so clones, over 70% seen once, with roughly 22% in the top ten. Sequencing was done on a sample of PBMCs. The source of these receptors is a woman in her thirties or forties in good health and CMV-seropositive.

J is TRBJ2-5 and V is TRBV29-1; 8 nucleotides agree with TRBD1. The CDR3 is made up of 12 amino acids. Germline V gives CDR1 SQVTM, CDR2 ANQGSEA. The trim removed 6 bases at V and 4 bases at J, leaving 4 bases unmatched. The CDR3 reads CSVTGEVETQYF. The DNA for the CDR3 is TGCAGCGTGACAGGGGAGGTAGAGACCCAGTACTTC. The full variable domain, with the rest looked up from reference TRBV29-1 and TRBJ2-5, is SAVISQKPSRDICQRGTSLTIQCQVDSQVTMMFWYRQQPGQSLTLIATANQGSEATYESGFVIDKFPISRPNLTFSTLTVSNMSPEDSSIYLCSVTGEVETQYFGPGTRLLVL.

The chain carries TRBV27 and TRBJ2-1, with unresolved D. This CDR3 spans 15 amino acids. V shed 3 bases and J shed 5 bases, with 14 bases lying between them. Germline values: CDR1 MNHEY, CDR2 SMNVEV (reference sequence). DNA for the CDR3: TGTGCCAGCAGTTTGTGGGTCAGCGCAAACAATGAGCAGTTCTTC. Encoded protein: CASSLWVSANNEQFF.

This clone was detected only a few times. This chain uses TRBV18 with TRBJ2-1; weak D call: TRBD2 (6 bases). Germline V gene lookup returns CDR1 KGHSH and CDR2 LQKENI. V was shortened by 4 bases and J by 4 bases, with 14 bases between the two germline ends. This CDR3 is built from 15 residues. The CDR3 sequence is CASSRRTREYNEQFF. The CDR3, as DNA: TGTGCCAGCTCACGTCGGACACGGGAGTACAATGAGCAGTTCTTC.

This clone occurred a few times. The rearrangement uses TRBV5-1 and TRBJ1-1; D might be TRBD1 (5 bases). Germline V lookup: CDR1 SGHRS, CDR2 YFSETQ. The CDR3 is 14 residues long. The germline V and J ends were trimmed by 3 bases and 1 base, with 10 bases remaining between them. The CDR3 sequence is CASSSLGQNTEAFF. DNA of the CDR3: TGCGCCAGCAGCTCCTTGGGGCAGAACACTGAAGCTTTCTTT.

This chain connects TRBV25-1 to TRBJ1-1; tentative D call: TRBD1 (5 bases). The CDR3 extends over 13 amino acids. V was shortened by 1 base and J by 8 bases, with 11 bases between the two germline ends. Looked up from germline, CDR1 is MGHDK and CDR2 is SYGVNS. CDR3 loop: CASSEWGEQEAFF. DNA for the CDR3: TGTGCCAGCAGTGAATGGGGGGAACAGGAAGCTTTCTTT. Supplemented by reference TRBV25-1 and TRBJ1-1, the full variable domain reads EADIYQTPRYLVIGTGKKITLECSQTMGHDKMYWYQQDPGMELHLIHYSYGVNSTEKGDLSSESTVSRIRTEHFPLTLESARPSHTSQYLCASSEWGEQEAFFGQGTRLTVV.

The J gene is TRBJ2-2, the V gene TRBV9, with 8 bases matching TRBD1. The J segment lost 7 bases and the V segment lost 6 bases, leaving 5 bases of the junction unmatched. The CDR3 is made up of 13 amino acids. Germline V CDR1 and CDR2: SGDLS, YYNGEE. In nucleotides, the CDR3 is TGTGCCAGCACAGGGGGCCTGTACGGGGAGCTGTTTTTT. This sequence encodes CASTGGLYGELFF. The variable domain in full, completed from reference TRBV9 and TRBJ2-2, reads DSGVTQTPKHLITATGQRVTLRCSPRSGDLSVYWYQQSLDQGLQFLIQYYNGEERAKGNILERFSAQQFPDLHSELNLSSLELGDSALYFCASTGGLYGELFFGEGSRLTVL.

The chain combines TRBV6-1 with TRBJ1-3; no clear D gene. Germline values: CDR1 MNHNS, CDR2 SASEGT. V was cut by 7 bases and J by 0 bases, with 7 bases left in between. This CDR3 contains 13 residues. The CDR3 reads CASIKPSGNTIYF. The CDR3 DNA reads TGTGCCAGCATTAAGCCCTCTGGAAACACCATATATTTT.

The J gene is TRBJ1-5, the V gene TRBV6-6; D might be TRBD1 (5 bases). This CDR3 comprises 16 residues. The germline V and J ends were trimmed by 2 bases and 1 base, with 12 bases remaining between them. Per germline, CDR1 MNHNY and CDR2 SVGAGI (reference sequence). CDR3 nucleotide sequence: TGTGCCAGCAGTTACACCGAAAGGGGAAGCAATCAGCCCCAGCATTTT. It is translated as CASSYTERGSNQPQHF.

The chain joins TRBV6-1 to TRBJ1-5; 7 bases map to TRBD1. This CDR3 comprises 13 residues. The germline V gene has CDR1 MNHNS and CDR2 SASEGT. V shed 3 bases and J 6 bases; nucleotides not matched to a gene: 2. CDR3: CASSDDRVQPQHF. The DNA for the CDR3 is TGTGCCAGCAGTGACGACAGGGTTCAGCCCCAGCATTTT.

The gene calls are TRBV29-1 and TRBJ2-1; D is unclear. V lost 5 bases and J 9 bases, leaving 11 bases between the germline ends. Germline CDR1 is SQVTM and CDR2 is ANQGSEA. The length of the CDR3 is 11 residues. In DNA, the CDR3 is TGCAGCGTTCTTTATCTTTTTGAGCAGTTCTTC. It codes for CSVLYLFEQFF.

Details on this clone: The sample holds other DNA sequences that translate to the same CDR3. The chain uses TRBV11-3 and TRBJ2-7; TRBD2 aligns across 10 bases. The CDR3 consists of 15 residues. With 5 bases clipped from V and 4 bases from J, the junction kept 8 bases outside the gene matches. Germline V CDR1 and CDR2: SGHNT, YENEEA. The CDR3 loop is CASSPGLADTYEQYF. The CDR3 DNA reads as TGTGCCAGCAGCCCAGGACTAGCGGATACTTACGAGCAGTACTTC.

This chain connects TRBV30 to TRBJ2-3, with 7 bases identical to TRBD1. CDR3 length equals 12 residues. Germline values: CDR1 GTSNPN, CDR2 SVGIG (reference sequence). J was trimmed by 3 bases and V by 5 bases; bases with no gene match: 2. The CDR3 reads CAWSTGTDTQYF. CDR3 DNA sequence: TGTGCCTGGTCGACAGGGACAGATACGCAGTATTTT.

The V and J genes are TRBV7-8 and TRBJ2-7; D is ambiguous. CDR1 is SGHVS, CDR2 FQNEAQ, per germline. V lost 0 bases and J 0 bases, leaving 9 bases between the germline ends. This CDR3 comprises 15 residues. The CDR3 loop reads CASSLALTASYEQYF. Written as DNA, the CDR3 is TGTGCCAGCAGCTTAGCCCTAACAGCCTCCTACGAGCAGTACTTC.

The J gene is TRBJ2-1, the V gene TRBV7-8, with 8 bases identical to TRBD2. The CDR3 runs 17 residues. Trimming removed 2 bases from V and 3 bases from J; junction bases left unmatched: 9. Germline-derived CDR1 and CDR2 are SGHVS and FQNEAQ. CDR3 coding DNA: TGTGCCAGCAGCTTATCGGTAGCGGGGTTGGTCTACAATGAGCAGTTCTTC. Translation: CASSLSVAGLVYNEQFF.

V usage is TRBV30 and J usage is TRBJ2-7; TRBD1 aligns across 8 bases. Germline V gene data show CDR1 as GTSNPN and CDR2 as SVGIG (reference sequence). There are 14 residues in the CDR3. Trimming cost V 0 bases and J 3 bases; bases outside gene matches: 4. CDR3 nucleotide sequence: TGTGCCTGGAGTGTCGGACAGGGACGCTACGAGCAGTACTTC. Translated: CAWSVGQGRYEQYF. The full variable domain, in which reference TRBV30 and TRBJ2-7 provide the parts outside the CDR3, is SQTIHQWPATLVQPVGSPLSLECTVEGTSNPNLYWYRQAAGRGLQLLFYSVGIGQISSEVPQNLSASRPQDRQFILSSKKLLLSDSGFYLCAWSVGQGRYEQYFGPGTRLTVT.

The rearrangement links TRBV28 to TRBJ2-5; no reliable D call. From germline, CDR1 is MDHEN and CDR2 SYDVKM. This CDR3 is 14 amino acids long. The germline V and J ends were trimmed by 2 bases and 7 bases, with 14 bases remaining between them. In DNA form, the CDR3 reads TGTGCCAGCAGTTTAAAAGACCGCCGGGTGACCCAGTACTTC. This translates into CASSLKDRRVTQYF. The complete variable domain, with remaining parts taken from reference TRBV28 and TRBJ2-5, reads DVKVTQSSRYLVKRTGEKVFLECVQDMDHENMFWYRQDPGLGLRLIYFSYDVKMKEKGDIPEGYSVSREKKERFSLILESASTNQTSMYLCASSLKDRRVTQYFGPGTRLLVL.

The chain links TRBV7-8 to TRBJ1-1; perhaps TRBD1 as D (6 bases). Trimming cost V 2 bases and J 6 bases, with 10 bases left between them. Per the germline V gene, CDR1 is SGHVS and CDR2 is FQNEAQ. The CDR3 has 13 amino acids. The CDR3 coding sequence is TGTGCCAGCAGCTTACAGGGGCTCGCTGAAGCTTTCTTT. Translation gives CASSLQGLAEAFF.

This clone occurred once. The chain couples TRBV30 to TRBJ1-6; 8 bases line up with TRBD1. In germline, CDR1 is GTSNPN, CDR2 SVGIG (reference sequence). Trimming at V came to 4 bases and at J to 10 bases, leaving 9 bases not matched to a gene. The CDR3 totals 14 residues. The CDR3 spells CAWNSDRVRSPLHF. DNA of the CDR3: TGTGCCTGGAATTCGGACAGGGTGCGGTCACCCCTCCACTTT.

The chain employs TRBV2 and TRBJ1-5; D is unresolved. The CDR3 is 14 amino acids. Trimming cost V 4 bases and J 0 bases, with 7 bases left between them. Germline V gene sequence: CDR1 SNHLY, CDR2 FYNNEI. In DNA, the CDR3 is TGTGCCAGCAGTGCCCTCGGTAGCAATCAGCCCCAGCATTTT. Translating it yields CASSALGSNQPQHF.

The V gene is TRBV28, the J gene TRBJ1-3, with D tentatively TRBD1 (6 bases). CDR1 is MDHEN, CDR2 SYDVKM, per germline. V was cut by 6 bases and J by 0 bases, with 6 bases left in between. The CDR3 totals 13 residues. Here the CDR3 reads CASRQGSGNTIYF. CDR3 bases: TGTGCCAGCAGACAGGGCTCTGGAAACACCATATATTTT.

This clone was detected only a few times. The rearrangement links TRBV6-6 to TRBJ1-5, with TRBD1 matching over 7 bases. Trimming cost V 5 bases and J 1 base; bases outside gene matches: 8. The CDR3 contains 16 residues. CDR1 and CDR2 from the germline V gene are MNHNY and SVGAGI (reference sequence). In nucleotides, the CDR3 is TGTGCCAGCAGTAATACAGGGGTAGGGAGCAATCAGCCCCAGCATTTT. It encodes CASSNTGVGSNQPQHF.

V and J are TRBV2 and TRBJ2-3, with TRBD2 matching over 7 bases. J was trimmed by 1 base and V by 8 bases; bases with no gene match: 6. CDR3 length: 14 residues. Germline V gene sequence: CDR1 SNHLY, CDR2 FYNNEI. CDR3 DNA: TGTGCCAGCTGTAGCGGGCCAGGCACAGATACGCAGTATTTT. Its protein product is CASCSGPGTDTQYF.